This T cell receptor (beta chain) derives from a study of shared clonotypes between healthy human individuals. Produced via immunoSEQ multiplex PCR; TCRdb's table is partial and in-frame only. The sample carries fewer than 2.5 million clones, roughly 93% recorded once. Source material: naive CD4+ T cells from PBMCs. Subset here: CD45RA+ positively selected. The receptor was isolated from a man younger than 35 in good health. Some clones in this sample may be carry-over from other donors' samples.

In DNA, the CDR3 is TGTGCCAGCACGGCAGGACAGCCGAACACTGAAGCTTTCTTT. It encodes CASTAGQPNTEAFF. V and J are TRBV6-1 and TRBJ1-1; tentative D call: TRBD1 (6 bases). This CDR3 is 14 amino acids long. Trimming cost V 7 bases and J 1 base, with 13 bases left between them. From germline, CDR1 is MNHNS and CDR2 SASEGT.